This T cell receptor (beta chain) was recorded in a study of long-term antiretroviral therapy in people with HIV. Study-wide results and limits: ART adherence, viral resistance and therapy changes went undocumented. Increased diversity was seen after ART, yet it remained lower than in transplant donor controls. HIV repertoire CDR3 lengths ranged less widely than those of controls.

Everyone in the study who had HIV was treated in the United States. The germline gives CDR1 KGHSH, CDR2 LQKENI. There are 14 residues in the CDR3. Trimming at V came to 5 bases and at J to 0 bases, leaving 3 bases not matched to a gene. On this clone: The antigen is not known.

At the survey level, the v3.0 immunoSEQ assay was run. This table comes from immunoSEQ multiplex PCR, and its TCRdb copy is limited to in-frame clones, with some not included. This sample yields about 20,000 clones, of which around 80% are seen a single time; 7% to 9% belongs to the top ten. The V call is TRBV18, the J call TRBJ1-1; the match to TRBD1 covers 7 bases. Sequencing used unsorted PBMCs, obtained 1.2 years after starting antiretroviral therapy. This TCR was recovered from a woman between 40 and 55 years old with HIV. This chain's CDR3 is CASSAQGMNTEAFF. CDR3 bases: TGTGCCAGCTCAGCACAGGGGATGAACACTGAAGCTTTCTTT.